Listed here is a single TCR beta chain. What it binds is unknown. Authors' methods: ImmunoSEQ sequences covered only the junction and lacked quality scores; filtering therefore differed. The protocol was immunoSEQ multiplex PCR, while the TCRdb copy is restricted to in-frame clones and leaves out a portion. V, J and clone size derive from that table, while D and trimming were established from the DNA sequence. The sample records about 2.1 million clones, about 94% being singletons. This sample stems from a study of shared clonotypes between healthy human individuals. This CDR3 has 14 residues. Trimming cost V 4 bases and J 8 bases, with 17 bases left between them. CDR1 and CDR2 from the germline V gene are SEHNR and FQNEAQ (reference sequence). General study points: Across subsets, estimated richness was generally greater for naive than for memory populations.

CD45RO-negative cells were positively selected for CCR7, leaving out terminally differentiated effector memory CD45RA+ cells. The sample comprised naive CD8+ T cells from PBMCs. The receptor's source is a man younger than 30 in good health. Some clones in this sample may be carry-over from other donors' samples. V is TRBV7-9 and J is TRBJ1-2, with D maybe TRBD1 (5 bases). The CDR3 DNA is TGTGCCAGCAGCTCAGGGACGGTCAGGCGAGGCTACACCTTC. Translation gives CASSSGTVRRGYTF.